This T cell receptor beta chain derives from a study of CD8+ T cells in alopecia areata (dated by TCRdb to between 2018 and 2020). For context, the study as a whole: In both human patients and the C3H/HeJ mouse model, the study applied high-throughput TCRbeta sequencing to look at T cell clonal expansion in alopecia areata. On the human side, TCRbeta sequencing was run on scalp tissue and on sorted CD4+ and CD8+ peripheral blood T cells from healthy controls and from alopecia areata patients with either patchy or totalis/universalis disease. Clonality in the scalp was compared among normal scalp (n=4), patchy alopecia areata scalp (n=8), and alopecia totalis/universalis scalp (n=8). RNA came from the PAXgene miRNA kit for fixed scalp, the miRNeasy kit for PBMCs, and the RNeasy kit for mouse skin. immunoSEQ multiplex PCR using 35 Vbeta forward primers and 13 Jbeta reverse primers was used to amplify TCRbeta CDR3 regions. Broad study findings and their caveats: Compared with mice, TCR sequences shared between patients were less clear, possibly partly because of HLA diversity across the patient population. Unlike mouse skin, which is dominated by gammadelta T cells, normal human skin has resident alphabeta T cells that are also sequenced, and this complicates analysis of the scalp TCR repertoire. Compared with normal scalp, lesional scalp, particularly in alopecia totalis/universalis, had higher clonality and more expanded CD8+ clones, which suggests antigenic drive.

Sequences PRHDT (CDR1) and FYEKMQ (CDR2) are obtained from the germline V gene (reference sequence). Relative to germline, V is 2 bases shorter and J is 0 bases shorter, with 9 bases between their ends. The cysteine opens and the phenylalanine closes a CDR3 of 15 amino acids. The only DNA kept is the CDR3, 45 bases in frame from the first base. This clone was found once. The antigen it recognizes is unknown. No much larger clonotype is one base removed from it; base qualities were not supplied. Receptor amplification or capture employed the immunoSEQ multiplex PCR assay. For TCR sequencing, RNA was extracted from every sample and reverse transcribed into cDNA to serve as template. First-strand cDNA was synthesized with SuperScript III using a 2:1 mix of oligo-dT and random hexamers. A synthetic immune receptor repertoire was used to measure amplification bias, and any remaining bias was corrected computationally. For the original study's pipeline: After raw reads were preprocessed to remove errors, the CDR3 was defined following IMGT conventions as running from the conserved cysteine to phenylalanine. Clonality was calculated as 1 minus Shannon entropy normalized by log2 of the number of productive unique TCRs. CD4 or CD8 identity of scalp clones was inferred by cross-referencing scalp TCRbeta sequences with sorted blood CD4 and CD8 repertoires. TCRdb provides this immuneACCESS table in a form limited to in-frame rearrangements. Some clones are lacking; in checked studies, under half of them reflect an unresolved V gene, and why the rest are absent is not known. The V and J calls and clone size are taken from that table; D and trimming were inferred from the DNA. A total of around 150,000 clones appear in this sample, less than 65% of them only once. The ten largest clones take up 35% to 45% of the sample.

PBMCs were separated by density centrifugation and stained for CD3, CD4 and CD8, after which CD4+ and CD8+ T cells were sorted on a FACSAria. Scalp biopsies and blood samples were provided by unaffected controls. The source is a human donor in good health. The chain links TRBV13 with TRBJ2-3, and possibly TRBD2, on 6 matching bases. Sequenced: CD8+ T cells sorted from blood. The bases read TGTGCCAGCAGCTTATACGGGACTAGCACAGATACGCAGTATTTT. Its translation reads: CASSLYGTSTDTQYF.